One and the same sample provided the 9 T cell receptor beta chains below, sequenced in a study of HIV-infected children after antiretroviral therapy interruption. Unique molecular identifiers were included in an RNA-based 3' RACE TCR library. Using its own MiXCR run on the 3' RACE reads, TCRdb lists one record per CDR3 protein. The data show about 86,000 distinct CDR3 sequences, roughly 6.4% seen once. Specified treatment: PENTA 11 planned treatment interruption arm or continuous ART arm. Sequences were derived from CD45RA+ CD4+ T cells from PBMCs, pooled from several time points, sampled from a donor given antiretroviral therapy, either interrupted or continuous. As to subset: naive CD4+ CD45RA+ CD45RO- T cells. The receptors shown here come from a pool of human donors with HIV.

The chain links TRBV7-2 to TRBJ1-1, with D unresolved. There are 13 residues in the CDR3. In germline, CDR1 is SGHTA, CDR2 FQGNSA. With 4 bases removed from V and 5 bases from J, the gap between germline ends came to 11 bases. The CDR3 region has the DNA TGTGCCAGCAGCTCTGGACGCGGGACTGAAGCTTTCTTT. Encoded protein: CASSSGRGTEAFF.

This clonotype was seen many times. This chain joins TRBV9 and TRBJ2-5; TRBD1 is a possible D gene (5 bases). The CDR3 runs 15 residues. The V gene's germline CDR1 is SGDLS and CDR2 YYNGEE. V dropped 0 bases and J dropped 5 bases, with 14 bases sitting between them. The CDR3 protein is CASSVAPGPSETQYF. The CDR3 DNA reads TGTGCCAGCAGCGTAGCTCCAGGGCCCTCGGAGACCCAGTACTTC.

There are many counts of this clonotype. V usage is TRBV5-5 and J usage is TRBJ2-1, with D perhaps TRBD2 (6 bases). The CDR3 spans 15 residues. The germline V and J ends were trimmed by 0 bases and 3 bases, with 10 bases remaining between them. CDR1 SGHKS and CDR2 YYEKEE come from the germline V gene (reference sequence). The DNA of the CDR3 is TGTGCCAGCAGCTTGGCACGGGAGTTCTACAATGAGCAGTTCTTC. This encodes CASSLAREFYNEQFF.

This clonotype was detected many times. The V and J genes are TRBV2 and TRBJ1-5; no definite D call. The CDR3 is made up of 12 amino acids. Germline V CDR1 and CDR2: SNHLY, FYNNEI. Trimming stripped 6 bases from V and 6 bases from J, with 9 bases between. CDR3 coding DNA: TGTGCCAGCAGCAATTTTCTTCAGCCCCAGCATTTT. This encodes CASSNFLQPQHF.

At least ten counts were recorded for this clonotype. The V gene is TRBV24-1, the J gene TRBJ2-3; TRBD1 aligns across 9 bases. With 4 bases clipped from V and 1 base from J, the junction kept 8 bases outside the gene matches. The CDR3 consists of 17 residues. Germline lookup yields CDR1 KGHDR and CDR2 SFDVKD. The CDR3 nucleotides are TGTGCCACCAGTGAGCCCCCGAGGACAGGGGGCACAGATACGCAGTATTTT. It codes for CATSEPPRTGGTDTQYF.

The table lists this clonotype with many counts. V gene TRBV12-3 or TRBV12-4 combines with J gene TRBJ2-1; the match to TRBD1 covers 10 bases. CDR3 size: 13 residues. Germline trimming cut 6 bases from V and 10 bases from J; bases unmatched to any gene: 6. CDR3 sequence reads: CASRRGQGIEQFF. The DNA for the CDR3 is TGTGCCAGCAGAAGGGGACAGGGGATCGAGCAGTTCTTC.

This clonotype came up many times. The chain employs TRBV15 and TRBJ2-1, with D uncertain. Germline CDR1 reads LNHNV; CDR2 reads YYDKDF (reference sequence). This CDR3 contains 14 residues. DNA of the CDR3: TGTGCTAGCAGTAGAGACAAAAACTATGCTGAGCAGTTCTTC. Protein sequence: CASSRDKNYAEQFF. Drawing the rest from reference TRBV15 and TRBJ2-1, the complete variable domain is DAMVIQNPRYQVTQFGKPVTLSCSQTLNHNVMYWYQQKSSQAPKLLFHYYDKDFNNEADTPDNFQSRRPNTSFCFLDIRSPGLGDTAMYLCASSRDKNYAEQFFGPGTRLTVL.

In this sample, this clonotype turned up many times. The CDR3 reads CASGGSETQYF. CDR3 DNA sequence: TGTGCCAGCGGGGGGTCGGAGACCCAGTACTTC. The J gene is TRBJ2-5, the V gene TRBV5-8, with a weak D call TRBD2 (6 bases). Germline V gene lookup returns CDR1 SGHTS and CDR2 YDEGEE. This CDR3 comprises 11 residues. V dropped 7 bases and J dropped 5 bases, with 9 bases sitting between them.

This clonotype was seen ten or more times. J is TRBJ1-4 and V is TRBV12-3 or TRBV12-4; 7 bases map to TRBD1. The CDR3 length is 14 residues. V trimming: 7 bases; J trimming: 5 bases; junction bases outside the gene matches: 7. The CDR3 coding sequence is TGTGCCAGCACCCCGGACAGGCCGAATGAAAAACTGTTTTTT. Its translation is CASTPDRPNEKLFF.